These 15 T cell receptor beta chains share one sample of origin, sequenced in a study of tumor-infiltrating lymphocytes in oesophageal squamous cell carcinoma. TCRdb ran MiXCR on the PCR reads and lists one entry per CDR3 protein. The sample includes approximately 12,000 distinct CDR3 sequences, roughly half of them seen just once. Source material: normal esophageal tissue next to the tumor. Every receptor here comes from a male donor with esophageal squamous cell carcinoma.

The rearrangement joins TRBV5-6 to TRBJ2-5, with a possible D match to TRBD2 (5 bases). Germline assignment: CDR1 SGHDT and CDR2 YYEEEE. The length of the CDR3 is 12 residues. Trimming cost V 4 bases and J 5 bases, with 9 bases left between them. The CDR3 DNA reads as TGTGCCAGCAGCCTCGGGATGGAGACCCAGTACTTC. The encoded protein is CASSLGMETQYF. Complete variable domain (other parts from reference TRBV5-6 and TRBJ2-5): DAGVTQSPTHLIKTRGQQVTLRCSPKSGHDTVSWYQQALGQGPQFIFQYYEEEERQRGNFPDRFSGHQFPNYSSELNVNALLLGDSALYLCASSLGMETQYFGPGTRLLVL.

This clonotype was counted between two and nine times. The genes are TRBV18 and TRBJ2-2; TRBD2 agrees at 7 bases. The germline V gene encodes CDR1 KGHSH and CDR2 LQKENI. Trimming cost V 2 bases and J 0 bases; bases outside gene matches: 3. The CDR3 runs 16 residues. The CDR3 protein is CASSPARGTNTGELFF. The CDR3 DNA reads TGTGCCAGCTCACCAGCGCGGGGGACGAACACCGGGGAGCTGTTTTTT.

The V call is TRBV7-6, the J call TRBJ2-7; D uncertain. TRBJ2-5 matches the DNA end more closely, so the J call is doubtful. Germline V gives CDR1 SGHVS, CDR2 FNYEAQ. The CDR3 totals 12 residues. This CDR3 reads CASSDPGETQYF. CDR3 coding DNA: TGTGCCAGCAGCGACCCCGGGGAGACCCAGTACTTC.

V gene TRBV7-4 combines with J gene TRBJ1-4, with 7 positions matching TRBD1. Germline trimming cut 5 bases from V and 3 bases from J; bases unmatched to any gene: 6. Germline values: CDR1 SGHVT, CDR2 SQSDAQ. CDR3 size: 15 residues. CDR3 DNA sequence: TGTGCCAGCAGCAGAGGACAGGCACCTAATGAAAAACTGTTTTTT. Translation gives CASSRGQAPNEKLFF. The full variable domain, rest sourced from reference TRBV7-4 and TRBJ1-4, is GAGVSQSPRYKVAKRGRDVALRCDSISGHVTLYWYRQTLGQGSEVLTYSQSDAQRDKSGRPSGRFSAERPERSVSTLKIQRTEQGDSAVYLCASSRGQAPNEKLFFGSGTQLSVL.

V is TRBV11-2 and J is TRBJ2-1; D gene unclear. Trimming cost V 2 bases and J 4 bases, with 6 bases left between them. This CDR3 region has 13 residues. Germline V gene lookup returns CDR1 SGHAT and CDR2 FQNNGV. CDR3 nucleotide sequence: TGTGCCAGCAGCTTAACCCCTTACAATGAGCAGTTCTTC. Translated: CASSLTPYNEQFF.

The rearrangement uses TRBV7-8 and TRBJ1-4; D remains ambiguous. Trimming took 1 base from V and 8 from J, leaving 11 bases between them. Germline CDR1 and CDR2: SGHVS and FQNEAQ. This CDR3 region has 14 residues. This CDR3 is CASSLEGRWEKLFF. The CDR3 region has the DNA TGTGCCAGCAGCTTAGAAGGTAGATGGGAAAAACTGTTTTTT.

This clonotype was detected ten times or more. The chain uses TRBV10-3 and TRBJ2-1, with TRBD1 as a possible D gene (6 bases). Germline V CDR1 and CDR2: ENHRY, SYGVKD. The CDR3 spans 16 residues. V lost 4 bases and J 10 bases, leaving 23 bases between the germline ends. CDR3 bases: TGTGCCATCAGTGGAGTGGGAGATGGGGGCTTGGGAGAGCAGTTCTTC. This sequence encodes CAISGVGDGGLGEQFF.

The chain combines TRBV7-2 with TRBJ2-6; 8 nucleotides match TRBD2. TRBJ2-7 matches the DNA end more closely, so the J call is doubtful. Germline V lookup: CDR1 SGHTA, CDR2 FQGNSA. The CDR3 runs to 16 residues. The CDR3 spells CASSSPERTSTIEQYF. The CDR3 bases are TGTGCCAGCAGCTCCCCCGAAAGGACTAGCACAATTGAGCAGTACTTC.

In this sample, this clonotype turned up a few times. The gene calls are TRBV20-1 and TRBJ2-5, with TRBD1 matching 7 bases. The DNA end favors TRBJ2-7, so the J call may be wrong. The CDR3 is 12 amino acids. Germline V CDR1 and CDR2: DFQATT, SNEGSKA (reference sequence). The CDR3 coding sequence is TGCAGTGCAGACAGGGTGTCCTACGAGCAGTACTTC. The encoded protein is CSADRVSYEQYF.

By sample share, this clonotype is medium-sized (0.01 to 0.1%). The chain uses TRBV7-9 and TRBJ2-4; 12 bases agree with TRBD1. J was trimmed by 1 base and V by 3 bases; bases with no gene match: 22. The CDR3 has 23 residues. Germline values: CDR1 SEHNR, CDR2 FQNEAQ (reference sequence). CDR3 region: CASSFNSGWTGQGAGTAKNIQYF. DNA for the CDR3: TGTGCCAGCAGCTTCAATAGCGGGTGGACGGGACAGGGGGCAGGTACGGCCAAAAACATTCAGTACTTC.

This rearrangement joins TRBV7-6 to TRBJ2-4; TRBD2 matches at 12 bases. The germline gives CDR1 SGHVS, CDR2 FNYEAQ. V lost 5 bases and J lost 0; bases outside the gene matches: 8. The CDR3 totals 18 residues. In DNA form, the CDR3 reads TGTGCCAGCAGCCCTCTAGCGGGGGGGCGGGGAGCCAAAAACATTCAGTACTTC. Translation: CASSPLAGGRGAKNIQYF.

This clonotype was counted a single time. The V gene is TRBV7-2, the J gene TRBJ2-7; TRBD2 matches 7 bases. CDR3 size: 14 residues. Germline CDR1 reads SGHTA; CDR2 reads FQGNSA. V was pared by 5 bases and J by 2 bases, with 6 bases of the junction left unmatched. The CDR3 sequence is CASSPRGDPYEQYF. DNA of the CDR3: TGTGCCAGCAGCCCCCGGGGGGACCCCTACGAGCAGTACTTC.

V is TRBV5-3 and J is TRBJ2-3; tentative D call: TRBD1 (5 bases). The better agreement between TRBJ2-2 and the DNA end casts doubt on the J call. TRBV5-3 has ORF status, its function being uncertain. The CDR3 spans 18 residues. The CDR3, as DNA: TGTGCCAGAAGCGGAAATGCGCAGGGAAGGAGGAACACCGGGGAGCTGTTTTTT. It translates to CARSGNAQGRRNTGELFF.

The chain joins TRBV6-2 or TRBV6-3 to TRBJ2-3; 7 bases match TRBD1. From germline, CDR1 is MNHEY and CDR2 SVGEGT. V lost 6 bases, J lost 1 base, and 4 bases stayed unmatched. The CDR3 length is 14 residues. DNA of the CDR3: TGTGCCAGCAGCCACGGGACAGGCACAGATACGCAGTATTTT. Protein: CASSHGTGTDTQYF.

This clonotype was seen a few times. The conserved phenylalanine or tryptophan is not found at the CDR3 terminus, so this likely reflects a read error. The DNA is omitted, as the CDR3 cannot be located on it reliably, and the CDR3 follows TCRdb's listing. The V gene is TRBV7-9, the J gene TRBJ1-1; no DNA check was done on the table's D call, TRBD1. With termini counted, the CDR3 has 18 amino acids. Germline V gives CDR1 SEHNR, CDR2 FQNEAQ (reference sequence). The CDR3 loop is CASSLIWARDVRPSTSAP.